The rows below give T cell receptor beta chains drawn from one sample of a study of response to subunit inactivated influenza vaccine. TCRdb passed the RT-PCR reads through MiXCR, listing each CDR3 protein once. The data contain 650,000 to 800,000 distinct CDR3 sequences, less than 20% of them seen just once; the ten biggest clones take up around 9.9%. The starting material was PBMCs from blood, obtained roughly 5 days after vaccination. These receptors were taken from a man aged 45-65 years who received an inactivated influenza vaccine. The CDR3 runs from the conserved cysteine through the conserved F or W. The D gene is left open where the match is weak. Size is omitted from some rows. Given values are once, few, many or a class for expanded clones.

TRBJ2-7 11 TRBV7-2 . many TGTGCCAGCAGCGACTCCTACGAGCAGTACTTC CASSDSYEQYF
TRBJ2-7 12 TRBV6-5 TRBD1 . TGTGCCAGCAAGGGGGCCTCCTACGAGCAGTACTTC CASKGASYEQYF
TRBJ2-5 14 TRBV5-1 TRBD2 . TGCGCCAGCAGCACACGGACTAGCGGAGAGACCCAGTACTTC CASSTRTSGETQYF
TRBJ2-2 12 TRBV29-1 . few TGCAGCGCTGGAGAGGCCACCGGGGAGCTGTTTTTT CSAGEATGELFF
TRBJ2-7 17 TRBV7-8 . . TGTGCCAGCAGCTTGGGGACTCGGGCCCGGAGCCCCTACGAGCAGTACTTC CASSLGTRARSPYEQYF
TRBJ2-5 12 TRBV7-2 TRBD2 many TGTGCCAGCAGCTTAACTAGCGGGACCCAGTACTTC CASSLTSGTQYF
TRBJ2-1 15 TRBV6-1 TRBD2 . TGTGCCAGCAGGGCAGGCGGGAGGGGGAACAATGAGCAGTTCTTC CASRAGGRGNNEQFF
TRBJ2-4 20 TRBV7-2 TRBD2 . TGTGCCAGCAGCTTAGCGGGGAGACTAGCGGGGGGAAGGGCCAAAAACATTCAGTACTTC CASSLAGRLAGGRAKNIQYF
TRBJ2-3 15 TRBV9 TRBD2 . TGTGCCAGCAGCGTAGGCGGGGACTACACAGATACGCAGTATTTT CASSVGGDYTDTQYF
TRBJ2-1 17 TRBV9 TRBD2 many TGTGCCAGCAGCGCCCCCGCGGGAGGGAACTCCTACAATGAGCAGTTCTTC CASSAPAGGNSYNEQFF
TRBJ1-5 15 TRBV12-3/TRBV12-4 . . TGTGCCAGCAGTTTATCTTTCCCGTTCAATCAGCCCCAGCATTTT CASSLSFPFNQPQHF
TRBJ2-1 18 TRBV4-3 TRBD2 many TGCGCCAGCAGCCTTGCGCTAGCGGGAGCCCCAGCCTACAATGAGCAGTTCTTC CASSLALAGAPAYNEQFF
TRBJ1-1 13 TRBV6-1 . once TGTGCCAGCAGTGAAGGATTGACCCGTGAAGCTTTCTTT CASSEGLTREAFF
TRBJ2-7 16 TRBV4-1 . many TGCGCCAGCAGCTCGAAGGTGGGATTGGCAGCCTACGAGCAGTACTTC CASSSKVGLAAYEQYF
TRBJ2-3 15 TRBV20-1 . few TGCAGTGCTAGTGCGGCGGCCAATCTACCAGATACGCAGTATTTT CSASAAANLPDTQYF
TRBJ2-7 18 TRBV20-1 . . TGCAGTGCTAGAGCTCGGCTAAGGGGAAAGTTTATCTCCTACGTGCAGTACTTC CSARARLRGKFISYVQYF
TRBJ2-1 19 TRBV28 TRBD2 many TGTGCCAGCATCAAAGGAGAGACTAGCGGACTTAGCTCCTACAATGAGCAGTTCTTC CASIKGETSGLSSYNEQFF
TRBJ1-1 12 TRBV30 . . TGTGCCTGGATGGGCCCGAGCACTGAAGCTTTCTTT CAWMGPSTEAFF
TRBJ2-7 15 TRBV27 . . TGTGCCAGCGGCCTGAGGGGGGCAGAGACCTACGAGCAGTACTTC CASGLRGAETYEQYF
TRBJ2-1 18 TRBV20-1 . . TGCAGTGCTAGAGCCCCTCAGGCGAGCTCAGGCTCCTACAATGAGCAGTTCTTC CSARAPQASSGSYNEQFF
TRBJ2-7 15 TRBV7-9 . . TGTGCCAGCAGCAGCCCCGCGAGGGCGGGATACGAGCAGTACTTC CASSSPARAGYEQYF
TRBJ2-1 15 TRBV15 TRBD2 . TGTGCCACCAGCAGAGTACTAGCGGGGGGGTATGAGCAGTTCTTC CATSRVLAGGYEQFF